The next 25 T cell receptor beta chains were all read from a single sample in a study of T-cell memory formation after mild COVID-19. TCRdb re-analysed the 5' RACE reads in MiXCR, keeping a single row per CDR3 protein. Among 250,000 to 300,000 distinct CDR3 sequences listed, roughly 17% were seen once. Sequencing was carried out using PBMCs or a T cell subset sorted from them (not recorded which). The receptors originated from a man aged 18 to 30 who had mild COVID-19 (a few samples of this study predate the infection). Cell type and time point are not known.

V is TRBV20-1 and J is TRBJ1-5; the match to TRBD1 covers 7 bases. V was clipped by 0 bases and J by 4 bases; unmatched bases: 6. From germline, CDR1 is DFQATT and CDR2 SNEGSKA (reference sequence). This CDR3 is built from 15 residues. The CDR3, as DNA: TGCAGTGCTAGAGATCCGGGACAGTGGAATCAGCCCCAGCATTTT. It is translated as CSARDPGQWNQPQHF.

Here the CDR3 DNA reads TGCGCCAGCAGCGCTGGGGACCGAGGGGGAGAGACCCAGTACTTC. It is translated as CASSAGDRGGETQYF. This chain connects TRBV5-1 to TRBJ2-5, with D possibly TRBD1 on 6 matching bases. The germline V gene encodes CDR1 SGHRS and CDR2 YFSETQ. V shed 4 bases and J shed 4 bases, with 17 bases lying between them. The CDR3 length is 15 residues.

The chain has TRBV4-3 and TRBJ2-7, with D tentatively TRBD1 (5 bases). V was cut by 0 bases and J by 0 bases, with 12 bases left in between. From germline, CDR1 is LGHNA and CDR2 YSLEER. The CDR3 is made up of 16 amino acids. CDR3 residues: CASSQEGRSSSYEQYF. The CDR3 DNA follows: TGCGCCAGCAGCCAAGAGGGGCGATCGAGCTCCTACGAGCAGTACTTC.

The gene calls are TRBV5-1 and TRBJ2-3; 9 bases align to TRBD1. Germline CDR1 is SGHRS and CDR2 is YFSETQ. The CDR3 spans 17 residues. With V trimmed by 4 bases and J by 5 bases, 14 bases remained unmatched. This chain's CDR3 is CASSLPVQTGGEDTQYF. The CDR3 nucleotides are TGCGCCAGCAGCCTGCCCGTTCAAACAGGGGGCGAAGATACGCAGTATTTT.

The chain couples TRBV18 to TRBJ2-1, with D hard to call. Deletions cut 2 bases from V and 9 bases from J, with 8 bases between. The germline V gene has CDR1 KGHSH and CDR2 LQKENI. The CDR3 is 12 residues long. CDR3 residues: CASSPGLSEQFF. In DNA, the CDR3 is TGTGCCAGCTCACCAGGGCTCTCTGAGCAGTTCTTC.

This clonotype was seen a few times. The chain couples TRBV20-1 to TRBJ2-4; D uncertain. Germline V lookup: CDR1 DFQATT, CDR2 SNEGSKA (reference sequence). V lost 5 bases and J 1 base, leaving 9 bases between the germline ends. The CDR3 is made up of 13 amino acids. The CDR3 here is CSAENRAKNIQYF. Written as DNA, the CDR3 is TGCAGTGCTGAGAACCGGGCCAAAAACATTCAGTACTTC.

The chain recombines TRBV7-9 with TRBJ2-5; D could derive from TRBD1 or TRBD2 (5 bases each). This CDR3 is built from 13 residues. Germline values: CDR1 SEHNR, CDR2 FQNEAQ (reference sequence). V was trimmed by 10 bases and J by 2 bases, leaving 14 bases between them. The CDR3, as DNA: TGTGCCACCCTGGGTGGGACGCAAGAGACCCAGTACTTC. Its protein product is CATLGGTQETQYF.

This chain uses TRBV5-4 with TRBJ2-3; 8 bases line up with TRBD1. Germline values: CDR1 SGHNT, CDR2 YYREEE (reference sequence). CDR3 length equals 16 residues. J lost 5 bases, V lost 0 bases, and 8 bases had no gene match. CDR3 sequence (DNA): TGTGCCAGCAGCTTGGGCTGGACAGGGAAAATAGATACGCAGTATTTT. Protein: CASSLGWTGKIDTQYF.

This chain joins TRBV9 and TRBJ1-5; TRBD1 matches 9 bases. Germline CDR1 and CDR2: SGDLS and YYNGEE. This CDR3 is 15 amino acids long. V shed 4 bases, J shed 3 bases, and the junction held 5 bases outside the gene matches. This CDR3 reads CASSSGTGTNQPQHF. DNA of the CDR3: TGTGCCAGCAGCTCCGGGACAGGGACCAATCAGCCCCAGCATTTT.

This clonotype has only a few counts. The rearrangement links TRBV12-3 or TRBV12-4 to TRBJ2-1, with TRBD2 identical over 9 bases. This CDR3 has 15 residues. The V segment lost 6 bases and the J segment 5 bases; nucleotides outside the gene matches: 8. CDR3 protein: CASRPPGLADNEQFF. For the CDR3, the DNA is TGTGCCAGCAGGCCACCGGGACTAGCCGACAATGAGCAGTTCTTC.

This clonotype occurred a few times. V and J are TRBV12-3 or TRBV12-4 and TRBJ2-1; no clear D. This CDR3 spans 13 amino acids. The V and J ends lost 5 bases and 4 bases respectively, with 9 bases between them. The chain's CDR3 is CASSVTLYNEQFF. CDR3 DNA sequence: TGTGCCAGCAGTGTAACCCTATACAATGAGCAGTTCTTC.

This clonotype was observed many times. The chain uses TRBV29-1 and TRBJ2-3, with D uncertain. The V gene lost 4 bases and the J gene lost 0 bases, with 11 bases spanning the gap. The CDR3 extends over 14 amino acids. The germline V gene has CDR1 SQVTM and CDR2 ANQGSEA. The CDR3 region is CSVVSLLSTDTQYF. In DNA form, the CDR3 reads TGCAGCGTTGTCAGCCTCCTGAGCACAGATACGCAGTATTTT.

The chain carries TRBV30 and TRBJ2-1, with 9 bases aligning to TRBD2. The CDR3 consists of 16 residues. J was trimmed by 6 bases and V by 3 bases; bases with no gene match: 12. From germline, CDR1 is GTSNPN and CDR2 SVGIG (reference sequence). The CDR3 here is CAWRQGPRSGGNEQFF. CDR3 nucleotides: TGTGCCTGGAGACAGGGTCCGCGTAGCGGGGGCAATGAGCAGTTCTTC.

This clonotype was seen a handful of times. This CDR3 is CASSLRAGGAYEQYF. CDR3 DNA: TGCGCCAGCAGCTTGAGAGCGGGGGGCGCCTACGAGCAGTACTTC. This chain joins TRBV5-1 and TRBJ2-7, with 9 bases lining up with TRBD2. Germline V CDR1 and CDR2: SGHRS, YFSETQ. This CDR3 is 15 amino acids long. V lost 1 base to trimming and J lost 2 bases; unmatched junction nucleotides: 4. The whole variable domain, remainder taken from reference TRBV5-1 and TRBJ2-7, is KAGVTQTPRYLIKTRGQQVTLSCSPISGHRSVSWYQQTPGQGLQFLFEYFSETQRNKGNFPGRFSGRQFSNSRSEMNVSTLELGDSALYLCASSLRAGGAYEQYFGPGTRLTVT.

A word on this clonotype: A much larger clone lies one base from this, so it may be a read error. The chain joins TRBV12-3 or TRBV12-4 to TRBJ1-5; no reliable D call. This CDR3 has 13 amino acids. Trimming left V 4 bases short and J 0 bases short, with 4 bases between. The CDR3 DNA reads as TGTGCCAGCAGTTGGGGTAGCAATCAGCCCCAGCATTTT. This sequence encodes CASSWGSNQPQHF.

The V and J genes are TRBV5-1 and TRBJ1-4, with a weak D call TRBD1 (5 bases). From germline, CDR1 is SGHRS and CDR2 YFSETQ. V lost 0 bases and J lost 7, with 10 bases in between. The CDR3 contains 14 residues. CDR3 coding DNA: TGCGCCAGCAGCTTGGATCCTGGGGCTGAAAAACTGTTTTTT. It yields the protein CASSLDPGAEKLFF.

In its sample, this clonotype was seen a few times. V is TRBV20-1 and J is TRBJ2-3; D not certain. Germline loops: CDR1 DFQATT, CDR2 SNEGSKA (reference sequence). The germline V and J ends were trimmed by 2 bases and 3 bases, with 0 bases remaining between them. The CDR3 is made up of 10 amino acids. The CDR3 DNA follows: TGCAGTGCTAGAACAGATACGCAGTATTTT. Its translation: CSARTDTQYF.

This clonotype has just a few counts. The chain joins TRBV24-1 to TRBJ1-2, with a weak D call TRBD1 (6 bases). Germline loops: CDR1 KGHDR, CDR2 SFDVKD. The CDR3 spans 19 residues. The germline V and J ends were trimmed by 7 bases and 2 bases, with 28 bases remaining between them. The CDR3, as DNA: TGTGCCACCAGCGAGTATGGACAGATCCCCGGGGAAGGGAACTATGGCTACACCTTC. Its protein is CATSEYGQIPGEGNYGYTF.

The chain carries TRBV5-1 and TRBJ2-2; 10 nucleotides align to TRBD2. The CDR3 covers 17 residues. V lost 4 bases, J lost 3 bases, and 9 bases stayed unmatched. Germline V gene sequence: CDR1 SGHRS, CDR2 YFSETQ. The CDR3 DNA reads TGCGCCAGCAGCCCCCTTTCAGCGGGGGGGCACACCGGGGAGCTGTTTTTT. Amino acids: CASSPLSAGGHTGELFF.

This clonotype appeared a few times. This chain uses TRBV5-6 with TRBJ2-7; TRBD1 aligns across 10 bases. The length of the CDR3 is 14 residues. J gave up 4 bases and V 0 bases, and 1 base lay outside the gene matches. Germline CDR1 is SGHDT and CDR2 is YYEEEE. The CDR3 nucleotides read TGTGCCAGCAGCTTGGTGGGACAGGGGTACGAGCAGTACGTC. It translates to CASSLVGQGYEQYV.

The chain employs TRBV2 and TRBJ1-4; the D is unclear. Germline assignment: CDR1 SNHLY and CDR2 FYNNEI. This CDR3 is 14 amino acids long. V was shortened by 6 bases and J by 3 bases, with 11 bases between the two germline ends. The CDR3 reads CASRGDTSNEKLFF. In DNA form, the CDR3 reads TGTGCCAGCAGGGGAGACACCTCTAATGAAAAACTGTTTTTT.

The rearrangement uses TRBV11-2 and TRBJ1-2; 10 bases map to TRBD1. CDR1 and CDR2 (germline): SGHAT, FQNNGV. The CDR3 has 15 amino acids. V trimming: 5 bases; J trimming: 7 bases; junction bases outside the gene matches: 10. The CDR3, as DNA: TGTGCCAGCAGCCGGGGGCCGGGACAGGGGTTTGGCTACACCTTC. Amino acid sequence: CASSRGPGQGFGYTF.

This chain connects TRBV4-1 to TRBJ1-1; the match to TRBD1 covers 7 bases. Germline CDR1 MGHRA, CDR2 YSYEKL. The CDR3 has 16 residues. The J segment lost 1 base and the V segment lost 4 bases, leaving 9 bases of the junction unmatched. Here the CDR3 reads CASSLTRQGPNTEAFF. CDR3 bases: TGCGCCAGCAGCCTAACTCGACAGGGACCGAACACTGAAGCTTTCTTT.

This clonotype was seen a handful of times. The gene calls are TRBV6-6 and TRBJ2-7; 10 bases fit TRBD1. Germline assignment: CDR1 MNHNY and CDR2 SVGAGI (reference sequence). The J segment lost 6 bases and the V segment lost 5 bases, leaving 4 bases of the junction unmatched. This CDR3 is built from 13 residues. The CDR3 is CASSRQGAGEQYF. The CDR3 DNA reads as TGTGCCAGCAGTCGACAGGGGGCTGGCGAGCAGTACTTC.

In its sample, this clonotype was seen a few times. V usage is TRBV11-2 and J usage is TRBJ2-7, with D tentatively TRBD1 (5 bases). V lost 5 bases, J lost 5 bases, and 13 bases lay in between. CDR1 SGHAT and CDR2 FQNNGV come from the germline V gene. The CDR3 runs to 13 residues. The CDR3 is CASSPSPGNEQYF. The CDR3 bases are TGTGCCAGCAGCCCAAGCCCAGGGAACGAGCAGTACTTC.